This T cell receptor (beta chain) was found in a study of molecular identifiers for immune sequencing clone quantification. The use of previously described methods and listed TCR primers produced the bulk TCR libraries. MiXCR was run by TCRdb on the PCR reads, yielding one entry per CDR3 protein. In the table there are about half a million distinct CDR3 sequences, over 20% of which are singletons. Overall study results and limits: Beyond 20 RNA copies, clones held over 99% of effector molecules, compared with under 1% in naive cells. Highly expanded clone sizes could end up underestimated if a barcode were shared by identical TCR molecules.

Sorted naive CD8 T cells were those defined as CD8+CD4-CCR7+CD45RA+. Germline V gene data show CDR1 as MNHNS and CDR2 as SASEGT. V lost 1 base to trimming and J lost 1 base, with 8 bases between them. The CDR3 loop spans 15 amino acids. This clonotype was counted only a few times. Its antigen is undetermined. This clonotype originated in a human donor in good health. Some libraries in this study had Jurkat cell RNA spiked in. The chain has TRBV6-1 and TRBJ1-3, with D unresolved. Sequences were obtained from naive CD8+ T cells from blood, with Jurkat cell RNA spiked in. Subset given: FACS-sorted CD8+CD4-CCR7+CD45RA+ naive T cells. For the CDR3, the DNA is TGTGCCAGCAGTGAAGTCGCCGTATCTGGAAACACCATATATTTT. It codes for CASSEVAVSGNTIYF.